This entry features one T cell receptor beta chain sequence. No antigen is known for it. The sample is drawn from a study of beta chain features in type 1 diabetes. Sorted populations all had greater than 95% purity. Findings and limits, study-wide: A pattern of fewer insertions and more deletions at VDJ junctions was seen in type 1 diabetes patients. TCRB CDR3 length was moderately but significantly reduced in all four CD4+ subsets of Type 1 diabetes patients.

Expressed TCRB transcripts were sequenced after all isolated RNA was converted to cDNA. An average around 3.3 million reads came from naive, central memory and regulatory T cell samples. Repertoires were generated with immunoSEQ multiplex PCR, while TCRdb's copy carries only in-frame clones and drops some. The sample gives 350,000 or so clones, 15% to 20% of which show up once; around 0.04% is in the top ten. CDR3 length: 13 residues. Germline V CDR1 and CDR2: SGHTA, FQGNSA. V was cut by 5 bases and J by 2 bases, with 7 bases left in between. The sample taken for sequencing was naive CD4+ T cells from blood. This TCR derives from a young woman in good health. The V call is TRBV7-2, the J call TRBJ1-5, with no clear D. The CDR3 loop reads CASSPTRNQPQHF. The DNA for the CDR3 is TGTGCCAGCAGCCCGACACGCAATCAGCCCCAGCATTTT.